This TCR beta chain was recovered during a study of cytomegalovirus exposure and HLA in healthy donors (dated by TCRdb to 2015 to 2018). Background for the entire study: An earlier analysis of around 600 of the donors reported 276 Gb of sequence data and around 110 million unique TCR beta sequences from about 179 million T cells. Roughly five DR-DQ haplotypes were handled as single units for association and clustering, since linkage in the cohort was strong. Roughly 300 gigabases of sequencing data and roughly 81 million unique TCR sequences made up an early release that covered approximately 700 HLA-typed donors. On average, roughly 250,000 unique TCR beta nucleotide sequences were sequenced per donor among a few hundred genotyped donors of the cohort, with roughly 18% of those sequences being non-productive. HLA typing covered class I and class II loci at four-digit resolution. A later genetic analysis used genome-wide SNP genotypes for about 65% of the roughly 670 donors, treating that subset as a discovery cohort. Along with the roughly 710-subject first cohort, a separate validation cohort of about 110 different subjects was used. To study patterns of TCR occurrence, a later analysis re-analyzed previously published TCR beta repertoires from around 700 donors and added high-resolution HLA genotyping. Every repertoire in the discovery cohort had been generated on one and the same sequencing platform. Of the roughly 390 genotyped donors, more than 75% were placed in the genetic ancestry cluster associated with self-reported Caucasian donors. Donor age, sex, ethnicity and CMV serostatus were collected together with the repertoire data. The study aimed to test whether signatures of past pathogen exposure could be identified by cataloging public T cell receptors. An earlier analysis of several hundred of the donors applied high-throughput TCR beta sequencing to assess whether each TCR beta V gene segment acted as functional or pseudogenic. The later analysis used no new phenotypic data to find candidate immune exposures, relying instead on TCR beta sequences and their occurrence across donors. The study used immunosequencing to profile the T cell repertoires of hundreds of subjects and linked those repertoires to cytomegalovirus serostatus. Typing coverage varied by locus: roughly 629-630 donors for A, B, C, DRB1 and DQB1; under 550 for DQA1; more than 600 for DPA1; approximately 470 for DPB1. High-throughput TCR immunosequencing, statistical association of individual TCRs with disease status, and machine learning were combined to predict cytomegalovirus infection status.

The cohort was made up of roughly 670 healthy bone marrow donors. All cohort members were sampled while nominally healthy, although unrecorded immune exposures were likely present. The donor was CMV seropositive and was included in the group of around 300 seropositive cohort members. A peripheral blood sample was provided by each donor, and peripheral blood mononuclear cells were used for TCR beta sequencing. The Qiagen DNeasy Blood Extraction Kit was used to extract genomic DNA from the blood cell samples. As regards this clone: Its specific antigen is unknown. The record has no base qualities; no much larger clone is one base away.

Broad study findings and their caveats: Across donors, most TCR sequences were observed very rarely, whereas some public TCRs were present in many individuals. Presence/absence analyses assumed roughly uniform sequencing depth across donors, an assumption that may not hold. According to the authors, the approach could potentially be generalized to other disease states and immunological phenotypes. Correlated functional status among segregating V segments might be attributable to linkage disequilibrium, but an unknown experimental factor could not be ruled out. In an earlier analysis of fewer than 750 of the donors, most TCR beta V segments were observed in productive rearrangements about 87% or about 30% of the time, broadly matching IMGT annotations. Only TCR beta chains were sequenced in this cohort, and the absence of alpha or paired-chain data limited detectable features. In vitro tests confirmed that a few of the cytomegalovirus-associated TCR beta chains recognize cytomegalovirus antigens. Assigning TCR associations to individual alleles was difficult when HLA alleles, especially DR and DQ, strongly co-occurred. A further reported finding was that TCR beta sequences accurately predicted the HLA-A and HLA-B alleles for most subjects in the first cohort. Specific HLA alleles were associated with 15,000 to 20,000 TCR beta sequences at a false discovery rate of 0.05 in a later analysis. An association between a missense DCLRE1C variant and V-gene and J-gene trimming of TCR beta chains was found in a later genetic analysis and replicated in an independent cohort. Compared with equally common non-associated chains, HLA-associated TCR beta chains in a later analysis were more clonally expanded and had lower generation probabilities. A later analysis reported that several top co-occurrence clusters appeared linked to parvovirus B19, influenza, CMV and Epstein-Barr virus. A total of about 150 TCR beta chains were listed by the study as associated with cytomegalovirus. In a later genetic analysis, fewer N-insertions in productive TCRs were reported among donors in an Asian-associated ancestry cluster than the roughly 640-donor mean. Immune exposure information for the cohort was limited to CMV serostatus. In a later analysis, most CMV-associated TCR beta chains were found to appear HLA-restricted, with HLA associations seemingly driven largely by CMV exposure. The classifier was reported to diagnose cytomegalovirus status with high specificity and sensitivity in both the original cohort and the validation cohort. Because HLA typing was missing for some donors at each locus, association tests included only the typed subset. The earlier analysis of nearly 600 of the donors excluded roughly 17 rarely observed V segments, including chromosome 9 orphons, because counts were too low. A later analysis found that TCR association rates varied across HLA loci, with DRB1 alleles showing the most associated TCRs and HLA-C alleles the fewest. The sequencing pipeline was judged likely to have produced a cluster of highly shared sequence variants as a technical artifact.

Library prep was done by the immunoSEQ multiplex PCR assay. A mixture of 60 forward primers for TCR Vbeta segments and 13 reverse primers for TCR Jbeta segments was used in the multiplex PCR. The CDR3 region of rearranged TCR beta genes was amplified from genomic DNA with a multiplex PCR assay. The amplified TCR beta libraries were sequenced on the Illumina HiSeq System as 87-base-pair reads. Per the authors' processing: A later analysis tallied around 82 million unique TCR beta chains across the 666 repertoires, and 10 million to 11 million of those chains were shared by two or more donors. Raw reads were error-corrected and collapsed into unique sequences by a nearest-neighbor algorithm in which closely related sequences were merged to remove PCR and sequencing errors. CDR3 sequences were aligned to IMGT reference sequences to assign V, D and J gene segments. For a sequence to be retained, a match of at least six nucleotides was required to both a V gene segment and a J gene segment. A rearrangement counted as productive if the CDR3 had no stop codons and remained in frame with V and J, and every other rearrangement counted as non-productive. CDR3 was defined according to IMGT convention as the region running from the second conserved V-encoded cysteine to the conserved J-encoded phenylalanine. The earlier analysis of some 550 of the donors excluded any sequence lacking an unambiguous match to a single V gene segment. In an earlier analysis of a few hundred of the donors, V segments were called functional above 56.7% productive rearrangements and were called segregating when the between-donor standard deviation exceeded 5%. A statistical classification framework was built for diagnosing cytomegalovirus status from the catalog of TCR beta chain sequences. In a later analysis, TCR nucleotide sequences were compared against IMGT/GENE-DB human TR gene sequences so that V and J genes could be assigned. The TCRdist pipeline was used in a later analysis to assign CDR3 sequences and most-parsimonious VDJ recombination scenarios. In a later analysis, every TCR beta chain was defined by the combination of its CDR3 amino acid sequence and its V-gene family, and reads without a unique V-gene family were dropped. A later analysis removed 500 to 650 highly shared, low-generation-probability nucleotide sequences to deal with suspected cross-contamination and a sequencing artifact. For each public chain, a later analysis derived a clonal expansion index from normalized ranks of inferred template counts within each repertoire. A later analysis computed generation probabilities with a VDJ recombination model fitted to out-of-frame rearrangements, and checked the results against IGoR. In a later analysis, hypergeometric tests were used to score TCR-TCR, TCR-HLA and TCR-CMV co-occurrence, with a repertoire-size bias correction applied to TCR pairs. To estimate false discovery rates, a later analysis permuted the HLA or CMV assignments 20 times. In a later analysis, co-occurring TCRs were grouped using DBSCAN, and TCRdist sequence similarity was added for clustering within HLA-allele-positive subsets. Co-occurrence clustering excluded repertoires with fewer than 30,000 or more than 120,000 public chains, plus five with anomalous nucleotide sharing. Held by TCRdb, this immuneACCESS table contains in-frame sequences only and omits some clones. Under half of the omission traces to an unresolved V gene where checked; the cause of the rest is unknown. V, J and clone size are those of that table, while D and trimming were read from the DNA. Here the sample has 150,000 to 250,000 clones; 79% occur a single time. 4.4% of the sample is taken by the ten largest.

Sequences were obtained from PBMCs. This sequence was found in a woman in her thirties in good health and CMV-seropositive.

The DNA sequence is TGCAGCGCAAATCGGGTCAGCGAGAACCGGGGCTACACCTTC. It specifies CSANRVSENRGYTF. The rearrangement joined TRBV29-1 to TRBJ1-2; confidence is insufficient to name the D gene. V sheds 7 bases and J sheds 8 bases, leaving 23 bases between their ends. From the cysteine up to the phenylalanine, the CDR3 has a length of 14 residues. Left in the record is the CDR3 DNA by itself, 42 bases read in frame from the first base. CDR1 and CDR2 are drawn from the germline V gene: SQVTM, ANQGSEA.